One and the same sample provided the 19 T cell receptor beta chains below, sequenced in a study of blood T cell repertoires in COVID-19. Sequencing was performed with immunoSEQ multiplex PCR; in TCRdb, only in-frame clones are kept and a portion is missing. The sample lists approximately 68,000 clones, about nine tenths occurring once. Sequenced material: peripheral blood. The receptors stem from a woman aged 60-75 years with acute or convalescent COVID-19.

The chain has TRBV19 and TRBJ1-2; tentatively, D is TRBD1 (6 bases). Germline CDR1 is LNHDA and CDR2 is SQIVND (reference sequence). V was shortened by 6 bases and J by 6 bases, with 20 bases between the two germline ends. CDR3 length: 15 amino acids. The CDR3 loop reads CASRRTQGYSNGYTF. The DNA of the CDR3 is TGTGCCAGTAGGCGGACACAGGGTTACAGCAATGGCTACACCTTC.

The chain has TRBV5-6 and TRBJ1-2; unclear D gene. Germline-derived CDR1 and CDR2 are SGHDT and YYEEEE. The CDR3 is 15 residues long. Trimming removed 1 base at V and 7 bases at J, with 17 bases between. This chain's CDR3 is CASSLIRSETSGYTF. The CDR3 nucleotides read TGTGCCAGCAGCTTGATCAGGTCCGAAACGAGTGGCTACACCTTC.

The chain carries TRBV15 and TRBJ2-1; TRBD2 matches at 13 bases. V trimming: 3 bases; J trimming: 9 bases; junction bases outside the gene matches: 8. The CDR3 has 16 residues. The germline V gene has CDR1 LNHNV and CDR2 YYDKDF (reference sequence). The CDR3 DNA is TGTGCCACCAGCAGTGAACTAGCGGGGGGGCAGCGTGAGCAGTTCTTC. Translation: CATSSELAGGQREQFF.

This chain links TRBV7-8 with TRBJ2-3; 8 bases agree with TRBD2. This CDR3 spans 17 amino acids. Germline trimming cut 2 bases from V and 7 bases from J; bases unmatched to any gene: 14. CDR1 is SGHVS and CDR2 is FQNEAQ in the germline V gene. The CDR3 here is CASSLRTSPGVGNTQYF. CDR3 sequence (DNA): TGTGCCAGCAGCTTACGGACTAGCCCAGGGGTCGGAAATACGCAGTATTTT.

This chain connects TRBV3-1 (or the pseudogene TRBV3-2) to TRBJ2-1, with 7 bases lining up with TRBD2. CDR1 and CDR2 from the germline V gene are LGHDT and YNNKEL (reference sequence). J gave up 3 bases and V 2 bases, and 7 bases lay outside the gene matches. The CDR3 is 16 residues long. CDR3 nucleotide sequence: TGTGCCAGCAGCCAATCTAGCGGTGGTAACTACAATGAGCAGTTCTTC. Residues: CASSQSSGGNYNEQFF.

As DNA, the CDR3 is TGTGCCAGCAGCCAAGAAGGGACAGGCGTAAGCTACACCTTC. The encoded protein is CASSQEGTGVSYTF. The chain has TRBV3-1 (or the pseudogene TRBV3-2) and TRBJ1-2, with TRBD1 matching 8 bases. V gave up 0 bases and J gave up 9 bases; unmatched junction bases: 6. Germline V lookup: CDR1 LGHDT, CDR2 YNNKEL (reference sequence). CDR3 size: 14 residues.

The chain is built from TRBV5-1 and TRBJ1-1; TRBD1 might be the D (6 bases). The CDR3 has 14 amino acids. Germline V gene sequence: CDR1 SGHRS, CDR2 YFSETQ. V gave up 5 bases and J gave up 3 bases, with 14 bases separating them. CDR3 region: CASSHGGADTEAFF. CDR3 nucleotides: TGCGCCAGCAGTCACGGGGGGGCGGACACTGAAGCTTTCTTT.

This chain connects TRBV5-6 to TRBJ1-1; D is ambiguous. The CDR3 covers 13 residues. Trimming left V 0 bases short and J 1 base short, with 4 bases between. Germline V gene sequence: CDR1 SGHDT, CDR2 YYEEEE. The CDR3 DNA is TGTGCCAGCAGCTTGGGGGCGAACACTGAAGCTTTCTTT. Amino acid sequence: CASSLGANTEAFF. The complete variable domain, with remaining parts taken from reference TRBV5-6 and TRBJ1-1, reads DAGVTQSPTHLIKTRGQQVTLRCSPKSGHDTVSWYQQALGQGPQFIFQYYEEEERQRGNFPDRFSGHQFPNYSSELNVNALLLGDSALYLCASSLGANTEAFFGQGTRLTVV.

The V gene is TRBV6-2 or TRBV6-3, the J gene TRBJ1-5, with a possible D match to TRBD1 (5 bases). V lost 2 bases and J lost 9, with 11 bases in between. Germline loops: CDR1 MNHEY, CDR2 SVGEGT. The CDR3 covers 13 residues. For the CDR3, the DNA is TGTGCCAGCAGTTACGGGGCCGGGCTGCCCCAGCATTTT. It specifies CASSYGAGLPQHF.

The chain uses TRBV28 and TRBJ1-4; 7 bases align to TRBD1. The CDR3 loop spans 14 amino acids. The ends lost 6 bases at V and 8 bases at J; junction bases unmatched: 9. The germline V gene has CDR1 MDHEN and CDR2 SYDVKM. The CDR3 protein is CASRSQGRNEKLFF. The CDR3 DNA follows: TGTGCCAGCAGATCACAGGGGCGCAACGAAAAACTGTTTTTT.

This chain links TRBV30 with TRBJ2-3; 7 nucleotides align to TRBD2. The CDR3 extends over 16 amino acids. V lost 2 bases and J lost 2; bases outside the gene matches: 10. Germline CDR1 reads GTSNPN; CDR2 reads SVGIG (reference sequence). Here the CDR3 DNA reads TGTGCCTGGAGTCCTTTCCGCGGGGGAGTCACAGATACGCAGTATTTT. Translating gives CAWSPFRGGVTDTQYF.

The chain joins TRBV7-2 to TRBJ2-4; 8 positions agree with TRBD1. This CDR3 comprises 15 residues. CDR1 SGHTA and CDR2 FQGNSA come from the germline V gene. The V and J ends lost 1 base and 6 bases, in that order; junction bases with no gene match: 5. The CDR3 protein is CASSLGTGNLNIQYF. As DNA, the CDR3 is TGTGCCAGCAGCTTAGGGACAGGGAACCTAAACATTCAGTACTTC.

The rearrangement links TRBV5-6 to TRBJ1-1, with 10 nucleotides matching TRBD1. The J segment lost 4 bases and the V segment lost 2 bases, leaving 8 bases of the junction unmatched. The CDR3 length is 16 residues. The germline V gene has CDR1 SGHDT and CDR2 YYEEEE. Written as DNA, the CDR3 is TGTGCCAGCAGCTTCCCGGGACAGGGGTTGGGCACTGAAGCTTTCTTT. This codes for CASSFPGQGLGTEAFF.

V gene TRBV6-5 combines with J gene TRBJ2-1; 9 bases are shared with TRBD1. CDR1 and CDR2 (germline): MNHEY, SVGAGI. The CDR3 has 14 amino acids. With 6 bases clipped from V and 6 bases from J, the junction kept 6 bases outside the gene matches. The CDR3 is CASREDRGGNEQFF. Here the CDR3 DNA reads TGTGCCAGCAGGGAGGACAGGGGAGGCAATGAGCAGTTCTTC.

The chain employs TRBV28 and TRBJ1-6, with D tentatively TRBD1 (6 bases). The CDR3 covers 13 residues. Germline CDR1 and CDR2: MDHEN and SYDVKM. V was pared by 10 bases and J by 9 bases, with 16 bases between. DNA for the CDR3: TGTGCCACCCGGACAGATTTTAGTTCACCCCTCCACTTT. Its translation: CATRTDFSSPLHF.

The chain couples TRBV5-1 to TRBJ2-7; possibly TRBD2 for D (6 bases). V gave up 4 bases and J gave up 5 bases, with 13 bases separating them. CDR1 and CDR2 from the germline V gene are SGHRS and YFSETQ. This CDR3 comprises 13 residues. The CDR3 reads CASSGKGGDEQYF. Here the CDR3 DNA reads TGCGCCAGCAGCGGAAAGGGAGGCGACGAGCAGTACTTC.

The V and J genes are TRBV4-1 and TRBJ2-1; 8 nucleotides line up with TRBD2. V trimming: 1 base; J trimming: 9 bases; junction bases outside the gene matches: 14. CDR3 length: 17 residues. CDR1 is MGHRA and CDR2 is YSYEKL in the germline V gene. The DNA of the CDR3 is TGCGCCAGCAGCCAAGCGGGGGGGCCTATAAAGATAGGTGAGCAGTTCTTC. Translated, it gives CASSQAGGPIKIGEQFF.

This clone was counted a few times. The chain links TRBV4-2 to TRBJ2-2; the D is unclear. Germline CDR1 and CDR2: LGHNA and YNFKEQ. The CDR3 loop spans 14 amino acids. The V end was cut by 4 bases, the J end by 5 bases, with 11 bases between. CDR3 nucleotides: TGTGCCAGCAGCCCGCATCCGGGTACCGGGGAGCTGTTTTTT. This translates into CASSPHPGTGELFF.

V and J are TRBV7-6 and TRBJ2-2; D call uncertain. CDR3 length: 16 amino acids. CDR1 is SGHVS and CDR2 is FNYEAQ in the germline V gene. V was pared by 5 bases and J by 4 bases, with 17 bases between. Written as DNA, the CDR3 is TGTGCCAGCAGCCCCCAAAGTGTTAGGAGCACCGGGGAGCTGTTTTTT. Its protein product is CASSPQSVRSTGELFF.